This TCR beta chain emerged from a study of T cell repertoires in cytomegalovirus infection. Study-wide context: Public TCR beta signature analysis indicated the presence of both CMV infection and matching HLA type.

A remark on this clonotype: Its matching antigen is unknown.

In germline, CDR1 is LNHNV, CDR2 YYDKDF (reference sequence). The V gene lost 4 bases and the J gene lost 3 bases, with 16 bases spanning the gap. The CDR3 has 15 residues. TCRdb re-derived calls from the reads in MiXCR, one entry per CDR3 protein. The table has some 900,000 distinct CDR3 sequences, approximately 32% seen once. This TCR derives from a human donor in good health (CMV status not recorded). Some clones in this sample may be carry-over from other donors' samples. This sample comprised cultured CD8+ T cells from PBMCs, obtained from culture after CMV antigen stimulation. V and J are TRBV15 and TRBJ2-7; perhaps D is TRBD1 or TRBD2 (5 bases each). The CDR3 sequence: CATSNPRGFNYEQYF. As DNA, the CDR3 is TGTGCCACCAGCAACCCCCGGGGCTTCAACTACGAGCAGTACTTC.